What follows are 32 T cell receptor beta chains derived from one specimen sequenced in a study of cytomegalovirus exposure and HLA in healthy donors. The study ran its PCR with 60 Vbeta and 13 Jbeta primers. Assay: immunoSEQ multiplex PCR; the TCRdb copy retains only in-frame clones and omits some. The sample consists of over 200,000 clones, roughly 87% of them appearing once. Source material: PBMCs. The receptor source for this set is a woman between 35 and 50 years old in good health and CMV-seropositive.

The chain is built from TRBV10-2 and TRBJ1-2, with a tentative D call TRBD1 (6 bases). V lost 8 bases and J 2 bases, leaving 9 bases between the germline ends. CDR1 and CDR2 (germline): WSHSY, SAAADI. The CDR3 sequence is 12 residues long. The CDR3 loop is CASLDRNYGYTF. CDR3 in DNA: TGCGCCAGCTTGGACAGAAACTATGGCTACACCTTC.

The chain links TRBV2 to TRBJ1-6; no firm D call. The CDR3 spans 14 residues. CDR1 is SNHLY, CDR2 FYNNEI, per germline. Deletions cut 3 bases from V and 3 bases from J, with 6 bases between. The CDR3 here is CASSDISYNSPLHF. CDR3 DNA sequence: TGTGCCAGCAGTGATATCAGCTATAATTCACCCCTCCACTTT.

The chain joins TRBV5-6 to TRBJ2-5; D perhaps matches TRBD2 (6 bases). CDR3 length: 15 amino acids. CDR1 and CDR2 (germline): SGHDT, YYEEEE. V gave up 2 bases and J gave up 5 bases, with 16 bases separating them. The CDR3 DNA reads TGTGCCAGCAGCTTAAGAGCCATGGGAGGTGAGACCCAGTACTTC. Its protein is CASSLRAMGGETQYF.

The chain recombines TRBV25-1 with TRBJ1-1; D might be TRBD1 (5 bases). The V end was cut by 8 bases, the J end by 0 bases, with 16 bases between. This CDR3 spans 15 amino acids. Germline V CDR1 and CDR2: MGHDK, SYGVNS. CDR3 in DNA: TGTGCCAGCCAAAGGACATCTTCTGTGAACACTGAAGCTTTCTTT. Residues: CASQRTSSVNTEAFF.

As to this clone: An end of the junction does not agree with germline; a read error may underlie this. The chain has TRBV29-1 and TRBJ1-4, with D possibly being TRBD1 (5 bases). This CDR3 spans 16 amino acids. Germline V gives CDR1 SQVTM, CDR2 ANQGSEA. The CDR3 loop is CSVEWATAGDNEKLFF. The CDR3 region has the DNA TGCAGCGTTGAATGGGCGACAGCGGGGGATAATGAAAAGCTGTTTTTT. The variable domain in full, completed from reference TRBV29-1 and TRBJ1-4, reads SAVISQKPSRDICQRGTSLTIQCQVDSQVTMMFWYRQQPGQSLTLIATANQGSEATYESGFVIDKFPISRPNLTFSTLTVSNMSPEDSSIYLCSVEWATAGDNEKLFFGSGTQLSVL.

The sample holds one count of this clone. V is TRBV18 and J is TRBJ1-4; TRBD1 aligns across 11 bases. The CDR3 spans 14 residues. The germline gives CDR1 KGHSH, CDR2 LQKENI. V shed 3 bases and J 7 bases; nucleotides not matched to a gene: 1. The CDR3 DNA follows: TGTGCCAGCTCACCGGGACAGGGGGGTGAAAAACTGTTTTTT. This encodes CASSPGQGGEKLFF.

The V and J genes are TRBV18 and TRBJ1-1; TRBD1 agrees at 7 bases. CDR3 length: 17 residues. Germline CDR1 and CDR2: KGHSH and LQKENI. The V and J ends lost 5 bases and 0 bases, in that order; junction bases with no gene match: 12. The chain's CDR3 is CASSSKPPGTVNTEAFF. The CDR3 DNA is TGTGCCAGCTCATCTAAGCCTCCCGGGACAGTGAACACTGAAGCTTTCTTT.

V gene TRBV5-5 combines with J gene TRBJ1-2; TRBD1 agrees at 7 bases. The CDR3 has 13 amino acids. The V gene's germline CDR1 is SGHKS and CDR2 YYEKEE (reference sequence). Losses at the gene ends were 4 bases for V and 4 bases for J; bases not matched to a gene: 4. The CDR3 reads CASSLQGSYGYTF. CDR3 in DNA: TGTGCCAGCAGCCTACAGGGGTCCTATGGCTACACCTTC.

The chain's CDR3 is CASSLALTGANVLTF. CDR3 DNA sequence: TGTGCCAGCAGCTTAGCGTTAACTGGGGCCAACGTCCTGACTTTC. The chain recombines TRBV7-9 with TRBJ2-6; D call uncertain. V lost 0 bases and J lost 2, with 5 bases in between. Looked up from germline, CDR1 is SEHNR and CDR2 is FQNEAQ (reference sequence). This CDR3 spans 15 amino acids.

This sequence joins TRBV7-9 and TRBJ2-5; 13 bases are shared with TRBD2. The CDR3 covers 19 residues. V lost 0 bases, J lost 5 bases, and 12 bases stayed unmatched. Looked up from germline, CDR1 is SEHNR and CDR2 is FQNEAQ (reference sequence). This CDR3 reads CASSLAHLTSGGYWETQYF. Here the CDR3 DNA reads TGTGCCAGCAGCTTAGCCCACCTGACTAGCGGGGGGTATTGGGAGACCCAGTACTTC.

V usage is TRBV9 and J usage is TRBJ2-3; 12 nucleotides match TRBD1. J was trimmed by 4 bases and V by 4 bases; bases with no gene match: 10. The CDR3 is 17 amino acids. CDR1 and CDR2 from the germline V gene are SGDLS and YYNGEE. The CDR3 nucleotides read TGTGCCAGCAGCCCACGACCGGGACAGGGGGCCTCAGATACGCAGTATTTT. Translating it yields CASSPRPGQGASDTQYF.

The J gene is TRBJ2-1, the V gene TRBV11-2; 10 positions agree with TRBD2. The CDR3 covers 15 residues. With V trimmed by 5 bases and J by 2 bases, 3 bases remained unmatched. Germline V gives CDR1 SGHAT, CDR2 FQNNGV. As DNA, the CDR3 is TGTGCCAGCAGCCCCCTAGCGGGGGCCTACAATGAGCAGTTCTTC. Translated: CASSPLAGAYNEQFF.

The chain employs TRBV15 and TRBJ2-7; D may be TRBD1 (6 bases). V was shortened by 5 bases and J by 1 base, with 12 bases between the two germline ends. The CDR3 runs 14 residues. CDR1 LNHNV and CDR2 YYDKDF come from the germline V gene (reference sequence). CDR3 region: CATSVNRASYEQYF. CDR3 bases: TGTGCCACCAGCGTGAACAGGGCATCCTACGAGCAGTACTTC.

About this clone itself: Compared with germline, one end of the junction differs, possibly owing to a read error. The rearrangement joins TRBV7-9 to TRBJ2-7, with 7 bases that match TRBD1. Germline CDR1 is SEHNR and CDR2 is FQNEAQ (reference sequence). The CDR3 runs 14 residues. CDR3 residues: CSSSSGTAHYEQYF. Here the CDR3 DNA reads TGTTCCAGCAGCTCCGGGACAGCACACTACGAGCAGTACTTC.

The chain is built from TRBV29-1 and TRBJ2-1, with 8 nucleotides matching TRBD2. The germline V gene encodes CDR1 SQVTM and CDR2 ANQGSEA. V shed 5 bases, J shed 8 bases, and the junction held 5 bases outside the gene matches. The length of the CDR3 is 12 residues. This chain's CDR3 is CSVRTSFDEQFF. The CDR3 region has the DNA TGCAGCGTTAGGACTAGCTTCGATGAGCAGTTCTTC.

The V call is TRBV30, the J call TRBJ2-5, with a tentative D call TRBD1 (6 bases). The J call is uncertain, as TRBJ2-7 better fits the DNA end. Per germline, CDR1 GTSNPN and CDR2 SVGIG (reference sequence). This CDR3 has 15 amino acids. Here the CDR3 DNA reads TGTGCCTGGAGTGTAAGGGGGTGGAGCTCCTACGAGCAGTACTTC. Protein: CAWSVRGWSSYEQYF.

This chain links TRBV6-6 with TRBJ2-7; 8 bases align to TRBD1. The CDR3 sequence is 14 residues long. The V segment lost 10 bases and the J segment 4 bases; nucleotides outside the gene matches: 12. Germline V gene sequence: CDR1 MNHNY, CDR2 SVGAGI (reference sequence). In DNA, the CDR3 is TGTGCCACTACCCTGACAGGGGAGAGGTACGAGCAGTACTTC. Its protein is CATTLTGERYEQYF.

This chain uses TRBV9 with TRBJ1-6; maybe TRBD1 (6 bases). The germline CDR1 and CDR2 sequences are SGDLS and YYNGEE. V was pared by 3 bases and J by 0 bases, with 10 bases between. The CDR3 consists of 16 residues. As DNA, the CDR3 is TGTGCCAGCAGCGAAACAGGGAGCTCCTATAATTCACCCCTCCACTTT. Protein: CASSETGSSYNSPLHF.

V gene TRBV6-6 combines with J gene TRBJ2-1; TRBD1 aligns across 7 bases. Trimming took 4 bases from V and 4 from J; bases not matched to a gene: 4. Germline-derived CDR1 and CDR2 are MNHNY and SVGAGI (reference sequence). This CDR3 spans 14 amino acids. The CDR3 DNA reads TGTGCCAGCAGTTGGGACAGCCCGTACAATGAGCAGTTCTTC. Translating gives CASSWDSPYNEQFF.

The CDR3 bases are TGTGCCAGCAGCCCCACCGCCCGACAGGGGGCATCTGAAGCTTTCTTT. It is translated as CASSPTARQGASEAFF. The gene calls are TRBV7-2 and TRBJ1-1; TRBD1 matches 10 bases. The CDR3 is 16 residues long. The trim removed 5 bases at V and 6 bases at J, leaving 12 bases unmatched. CDR1 SGHTA and CDR2 FQGNSA come from the germline V gene.

The chain is built from TRBV7-9 and TRBJ2-7, with D perhaps TRBD2 (6 bases). The CDR3 sequence is 15 residues long. Germline V gene sequence: CDR1 SEHNR, CDR2 FQNEAQ (reference sequence). With 4 bases removed from V and 5 bases from J, the gap between germline ends came to 18 bases. The chain's CDR3 is CASSSLGGPQDEQYF. In nucleotides, the CDR3 is TGTGCCAGCAGCTCTCTCGGGGGACCCCAAGACGAGCAGTACTTC.

This sequence joins TRBV30 and TRBJ2-2, with 10 bases that match TRBD2. The CDR3 has 20 amino acids. V lost 0 bases to trimming and J lost 1 base; unmatched junction nucleotides: 14. Germline-derived CDR1 and CDR2 are GTSNPN and SVGIG (reference sequence). In DNA, the CDR3 is TGTGCCTGGAGTGTCAGGTTAATTCTAGCGGGGGCCGGGAACACCGGGGAGCTGTTTTTT. Translation: CAWSVRLILAGAGNTGELFF. Complete variable domain (other parts from reference TRBV30 and TRBJ2-2): SQTIHQWPATLVQPVGSPLSLECTVEGTSNPNLYWYRQAAGRGLQLLFYSVGIGQISSEVPQNLSASRPQDRQFILSSKKLLLSDSGFYLCAWSVRLILAGAGNTGELFFGEGSRLTVL.

The gene calls are TRBV11-2 and TRBJ1-5, with D hard to call. CDR1 is SGHAT and CDR2 is FQNNGV in the germline V gene. This CDR3 region has 13 residues. The V and J ends lost 5 bases and 7 bases respectively, with 12 bases between them. The CDR3 protein is CASSLGDLQPQHF. The CDR3 DNA is TGTGCCAGCAGCCTCGGGGATTTGCAGCCCCAGCATTTT.

This sequence joins TRBV6-5 and TRBJ1-4; TRBD1 matches at 7 bases. The CDR3 is 15 residues long. Looked up from germline, CDR1 is MNHEY and CDR2 is SVGAGI. Unmatched junction bases numbered 4, after V lost 6 bases and J lost 0 bases. The chain's CDR3 is CASRVDRATNEKLFF. CDR3 in DNA: TGTGCCAGCAGGGTAGACAGGGCAACTAATGAAAAACTGTTTTTT.

The J gene is TRBJ2-5, the V gene TRBV9; the D gene is possibly TRBD1 (6 bases). The CDR3 is 14 amino acids. In germline, CDR1 is SGDLS, CDR2 YYNGEE. V shed 3 bases and J shed 5 bases, with 14 bases lying between them. The CDR3 region has the DNA TGTGCCAGCAGCGCCCTCACAGGGAGCGAGACCCAGTACTTC. Translating it yields CASSALTGSETQYF.

This clone occurred once. This CDR3 reads CASSRQENTEAFF. CDR3 bases: TGTGCCAGCAGCCGACAGGAGAACACTGAAGCTTTCTTT. V and J are TRBV7-3 and TRBJ1-1, with a tentative D call TRBD1 (6 bases). Looked up from germline, CDR1 is SGHTA and CDR2 is FQGTGA. The CDR3 is 13 residues long. V was cut by 5 bases and J by 1 base, with 8 bases left in between.

This chain connects TRBV5-6 to TRBJ2-1, with 8 positions matching TRBD2. CDR1 is SGHDT and CDR2 is YYEEEE in the germline V gene. With V trimmed by 2 bases and J by 6 bases, 7 bases remained unmatched. The CDR3 consists of 15 residues. The CDR3 region is CASSFPGGPPNEQFF. CDR3 nucleotides: TGTGCCAGCAGCTTTCCGGGAGGGCCCCCCAATGAGCAGTTCTTC. Drawing the rest from reference TRBV5-6 and TRBJ2-1, the complete variable domain is DAGVTQSPTHLIKTRGQQVTLRCSPKSGHDTVSWYQQALGQGPQFIFQYYEEEERQRGNFPDRFSGHQFPNYSSELNVNALLLGDSALYLCASSFPGGPPNEQFFGPGTRLTVL.

This chain links TRBV5-1 with TRBJ1-1, with 7 positions matching TRBD1. The J segment lost 0 bases and the V segment lost 5 bases, leaving 4 bases of the junction unmatched. The CDR3 loop spans 14 amino acids. Germline CDR1 and CDR2: SGHRS and YFSETQ. In DNA form, the CDR3 reads TGCGCCAGCAGGCGGGACAGCCTGAACACTGAAGCTTTCTTT. Translating gives CASRRDSLNTEAFF.

This clone is a singleton in its sample. The V gene is TRBV6-1, the J gene TRBJ2-1; a possible D gene is TRBD1 (6 bases). The CDR3 extends over 12 amino acids. The germline V and J ends were trimmed by 7 bases and 7 bases, with 11 bases remaining between them. Germline V gene data show CDR1 as MNHNS and CDR2 as SASEGT. CDR3 sequence: CASTLQGNEQFF. DNA for the CDR3: TGTGCCAGCACTCTACAGGGAAATGAGCAGTTCTTC.

The genes are TRBV9 and TRBJ1-1; the D gene is possibly TRBD1 (6 bases). The CDR3 is made up of 16 amino acids. V lost 0 bases, J lost 0 bases, and 12 bases lay in between. CDR1 SGDLS and CDR2 YYNGEE come from the germline V gene. The CDR3 is CASSVDPRTVNTEAFF. The DNA of the CDR3 is TGTGCCAGCAGCGTAGATCCTCGGACAGTGAACACTGAAGCTTTCTTT.

This chain connects TRBV5-4 to TRBJ1-2, with 7 bases lining up with TRBD1. The CDR3 consists of 12 residues. The V gene end was trimmed by 7 bases and the J gene end by 6 bases; junction bases not matched to a gene: 6. The germline V gene has CDR1 SGHNT and CDR2 YYREEE (reference sequence). CDR3 in amino acids: CASHEGAHGYTF. CDR3 sequence (DNA): TGTGCCAGCCACGAGGGGGCTCATGGCTACACCTTC.

This clone was seen a handful of times. The chain uses TRBV10-3 and TRBJ1-1; TRBD1 matches 8 bases. The germline V gene has CDR1 ENHRY and CDR2 SYGVKD. The CDR3 is made up of 15 amino acids. V lost 3 bases, J lost 6 bases, and 9 bases stayed unmatched. CDR3 region: CAISDRSGGEAEAFF. CDR3 coding DNA: TGTGCCATCAGTGATAGGTCAGGGGGCGAGGCTGAAGCTTTCTTT.